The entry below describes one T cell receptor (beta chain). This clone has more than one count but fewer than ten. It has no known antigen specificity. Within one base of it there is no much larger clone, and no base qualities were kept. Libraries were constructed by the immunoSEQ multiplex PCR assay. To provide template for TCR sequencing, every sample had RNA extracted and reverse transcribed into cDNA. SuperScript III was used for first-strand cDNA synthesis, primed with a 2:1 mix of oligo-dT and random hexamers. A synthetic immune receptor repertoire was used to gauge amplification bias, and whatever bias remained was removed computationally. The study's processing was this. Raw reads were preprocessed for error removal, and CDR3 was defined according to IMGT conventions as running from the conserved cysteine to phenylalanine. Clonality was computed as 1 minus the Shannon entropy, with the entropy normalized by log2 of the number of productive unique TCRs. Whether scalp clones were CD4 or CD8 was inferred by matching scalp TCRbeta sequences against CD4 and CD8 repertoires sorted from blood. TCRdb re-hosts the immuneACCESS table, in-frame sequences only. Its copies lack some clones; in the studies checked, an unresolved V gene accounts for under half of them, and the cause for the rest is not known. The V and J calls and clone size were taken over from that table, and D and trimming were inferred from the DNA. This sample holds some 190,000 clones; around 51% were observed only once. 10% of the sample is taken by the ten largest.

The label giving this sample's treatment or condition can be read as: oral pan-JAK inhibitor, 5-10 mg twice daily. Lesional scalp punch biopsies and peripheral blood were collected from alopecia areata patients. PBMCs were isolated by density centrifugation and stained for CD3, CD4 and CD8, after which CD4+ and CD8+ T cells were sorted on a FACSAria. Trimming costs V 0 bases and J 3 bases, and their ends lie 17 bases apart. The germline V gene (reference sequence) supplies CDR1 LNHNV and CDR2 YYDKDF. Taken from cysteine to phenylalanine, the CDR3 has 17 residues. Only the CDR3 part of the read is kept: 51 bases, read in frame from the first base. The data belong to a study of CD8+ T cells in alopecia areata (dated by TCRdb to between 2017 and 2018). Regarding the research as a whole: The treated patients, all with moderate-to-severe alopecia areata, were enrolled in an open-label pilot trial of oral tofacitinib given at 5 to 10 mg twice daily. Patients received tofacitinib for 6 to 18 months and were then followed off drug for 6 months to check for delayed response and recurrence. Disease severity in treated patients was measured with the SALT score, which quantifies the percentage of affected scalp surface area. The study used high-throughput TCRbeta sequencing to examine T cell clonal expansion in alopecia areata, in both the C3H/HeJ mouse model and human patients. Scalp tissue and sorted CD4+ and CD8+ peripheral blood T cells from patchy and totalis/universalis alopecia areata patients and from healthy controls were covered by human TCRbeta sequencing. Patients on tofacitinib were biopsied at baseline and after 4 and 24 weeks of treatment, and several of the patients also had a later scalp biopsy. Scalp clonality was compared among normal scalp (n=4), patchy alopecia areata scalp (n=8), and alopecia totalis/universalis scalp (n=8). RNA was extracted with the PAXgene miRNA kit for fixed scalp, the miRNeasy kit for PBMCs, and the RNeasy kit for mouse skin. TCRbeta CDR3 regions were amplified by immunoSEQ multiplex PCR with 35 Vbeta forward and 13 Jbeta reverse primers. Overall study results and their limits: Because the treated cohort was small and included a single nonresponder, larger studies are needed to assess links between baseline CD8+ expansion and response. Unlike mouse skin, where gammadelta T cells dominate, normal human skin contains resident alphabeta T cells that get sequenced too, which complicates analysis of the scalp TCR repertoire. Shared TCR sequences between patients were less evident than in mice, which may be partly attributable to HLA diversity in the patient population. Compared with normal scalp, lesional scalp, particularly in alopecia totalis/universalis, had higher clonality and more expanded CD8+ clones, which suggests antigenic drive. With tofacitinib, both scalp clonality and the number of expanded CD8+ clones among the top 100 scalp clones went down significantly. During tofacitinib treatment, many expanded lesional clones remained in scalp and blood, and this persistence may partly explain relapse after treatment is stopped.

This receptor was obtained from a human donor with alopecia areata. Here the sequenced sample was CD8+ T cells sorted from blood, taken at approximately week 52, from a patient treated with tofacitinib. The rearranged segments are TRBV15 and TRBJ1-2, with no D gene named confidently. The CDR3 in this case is CATSRDSGVEADYGYTF. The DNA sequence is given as TGTGCCACCAGCAGAGACAGCGGCGTTGAGGCAGACTATGGCTACACCTTC.